This TCR beta chain was sequenced during a study of shared clonotypes between healthy human individuals. General study findings and limits: Read depth was anticipated to influence clonotype sharing among donors.

The method was immunoSEQ multiplex PCR; TCRdb's version includes in-frame clones alone and lacks a portion of them. The sample records roughly 2 million clones, around 95% being singletons. CDR3 size: 15 residues. The V gene's germline CDR1 is SQVTM and CDR2 ANQGSEA. Trimming shortened V by 4 bases and J by 2 bases, and 17 bases separated the two germline ends. As concerns this clone: Its antigen is unknown.

The chain carries TRBV29-1 and TRBJ2-5, with a possible D match to TRBD2 (7 bases). The source of this sequence is a man aged 18 to 30 in good health. The sample consisted of naive CD4+ T cells sorted from blood. Subset given: CD45RA+ positively selected. The CDR3 reads CSVGRRGRPQETQYF. CDR3 nucleotides: TGCAGCGTTGGGAGGCGGGGGCGCCCTCAAGAGACCCAGTACTTC.